A selection of T cell receptor beta chains follows, all from one sample in a study of shared clonotypes between healthy human individuals. Libraries were prepared by immunoSEQ multiplex PCR; TCRdb keeps only in-frame clonotypes and omits some of them. The top ten hold 0.9% to 1.5% of the sample, which has about 2 million clones, over 85% seen once. Sequencing input: naive CD8+ T cells sorted from blood. The receptors here all came from a man between 18 and 35 years old in good health. Both conserved end residues are part of each CDR3. The D gene is left open where the match is weak. Only some rows state a clone size, as once, few, many or a class for expanded clones.

TRBV5-6	TRBJ2-7	once	NA	CASSFQGSSTWEQYF	TGTGCCAGCAGCTTTCAGGGCAGTTCTACGTGGGAGCAGTACTTC
TRBV9	TRBJ2-2	NA	NA	CASSVVTGELFF	TGTGCCAGCAGCGTTGTCACCGGGGAGCTGTTTTTT
TRBV7-2	TRBJ2-7	NA	TRBD2	CASSSPGLAGGPSYEQYF	TGTGCCAGCAGCTCACCGGGACTAGCGGGAGGGCCGTCCTACGAGCAGTACTTC
TRBV2	TRBJ2-7	NA	NA	CASSEGPGSGYEQYF	TGTGCCAGCAGTGAAGGGCCAGGGTCGGGTTACGAGCAGTACTTC
TRBV18	TRBJ1-2	NA	NA	CASSPPSGPYGYTF	TGTGCCAGCTCACCACCGTCAGGACCCTATGGCTACACCTTC
TRBV7-9	TRBJ2-5	NA	TRBD1	CASSPWDSQETQYF	TGTGCCAGCAGCCCCTGGGACAGTCAAGAGACCCAGTACTTC
TRBV6-1	TRBJ1-2	NA	NA	CASTYREDYGYTF	TGTGCCAGCACCTACAGGGAGGACTATGGCTACACCTTC
TRBV18	TRBJ2-2	NA	NA	CASSPIETIIHTGELFF	TGTGCCAGCTCCCCCATCGAGACCATCATCCACACCGGGGAGCTGTTTTTT
TRBV5-6	TRBJ2-3	NA	NA	CASSSQGATQYF	TGTGCCAGCAGCTCACAGGGAGCTACGCAGTATTTT
TRBV4-3	TRBJ1-4	NA	NA	CASSQDEKLFF	TGCGCCAGCAGCCAAGATGAAAAACTGTTTTTT
TRBV4-1	TRBJ1-2	NA	NA	CASSLGVGLDYGYTF	TGCGCCAGCAGCCTTGGGGTAGGGCTCGACTATGGCTACACCTTC
TRBV5-6	TRBJ1-1	NA	NA	CASSLAVSGWTPNTEAFF	TGTGCCAGCAGCTTGGCTGTGTCCGGTTGGACACCGAACACTGAAGCTTTCTTT
TRBV5-4	TRBJ2-1	once	NA	CASRYDGDYNEQFF	TGTGCCAGCCGATATGACGGGGACTACAATGAGCAGTTCTTC
TRBV29-1	TRBJ2-5	NA	TRBD1	CSVGTDSQETQYF	TGCAGCGTCGGGACAGATTCTCAAGAGACCCAGTACTTC